This T cell receptor (beta chain) was sequenced during a study of blood T cell repertoires in COVID-19. Study context: The study drew acute and convalescent COVID-19 samples from the United States, Italy and Spain. The cDNA or gDNA used as material had been derived from T cells, B-cell-depleted T cells, or PBMCs.

Germline values: CDR1 SNHLY, CDR2 FYNNEI. This CDR3 region has 14 residues. Trimming at V came to 6 bases and at J to 6 bases, leaving 8 bases not matched to a gene. Sequencing was performed with immunoSEQ multiplex PCR; in TCRdb, only in-frame clones are kept and a portion is missing. The sample has tens of thousands of clones; more than 75% are singletons. The TCR sequence derives from a human donor in a cohort sampled during active COVID-19. The rearrangement joins TRBV2 to TRBJ2-1; TRBD2 agrees at 7 bases. Sequenced sample: peripheral blood. The DNA for the CDR3 is TGTGCCAGCAGATTGCCAGCGGGGTCCAATGAGCAGTTCTTC. Translation gives CASRLPAGSNEQFF.